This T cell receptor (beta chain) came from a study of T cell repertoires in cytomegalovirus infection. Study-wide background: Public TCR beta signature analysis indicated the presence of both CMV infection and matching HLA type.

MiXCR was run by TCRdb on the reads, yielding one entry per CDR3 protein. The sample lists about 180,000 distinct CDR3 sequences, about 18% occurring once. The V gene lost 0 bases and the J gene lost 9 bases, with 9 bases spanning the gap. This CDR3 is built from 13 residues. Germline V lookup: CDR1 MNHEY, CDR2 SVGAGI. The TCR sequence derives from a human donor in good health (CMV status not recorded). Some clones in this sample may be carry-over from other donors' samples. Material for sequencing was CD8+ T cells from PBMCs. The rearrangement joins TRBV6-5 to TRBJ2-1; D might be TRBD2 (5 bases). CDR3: CASSYSQRVEQFF. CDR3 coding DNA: TGTGCCAGCAGTTACTCTCAGAGGGTTGAGCAGTTCTTC.